Here is one T cell receptor beta chain with its context. As processed by the authors: Reference gene primer amplification gave estimated nucleated cell counts. Using immunoSEQ multiplex PCR, the repertoire was profiled, and TCRdb retains in-frame clones only, with some absent. V and J calls and clone size follow that table, whereas D and trimming were derived from the DNA. The table records over 130,000 clones, approximately 83% of them present only once. Trimming removed 4 bases at V and 0 bases at J, with 16 bases between. Germline V lookup: CDR1 SGHNT, CDR2 YYREEE (reference sequence). The CDR3 totals 17 residues. The data were taken from a study of blood T cell repertoires in COVID-19. As for the study in general: Donors in the United States, Italy and Spain gave samples during acute or convalescent COVID-19. Sample material is recorded as cDNA or gDNA derived from T cells, B-cell-depleted T cells, or PBMCs.

The clonotype was recovered from a man between 65 and 79 years old with acute or convalescent COVID-19. The rearrangement joins TRBV5-4 to TRBJ2-2, with a tentative D call TRBD2 (6 bases). The material sequenced was peripheral blood. The CDR3 loop is CASSAGLTSSNTGELFF. CDR3 coding DNA: TGTGCCAGCAGCGCTGGTTTGACTAGTTCGAACACCGGGGAGCTGTTTTTT.